A single sample is the source of the 13 T cell receptor beta chains below, sequenced in a study of blood T cell repertoires in COVID-19. Generated by immunoSEQ multiplex PCR, the TCRdb table keeps only in-frame clones and is missing some. The sample lists about 97,000 clones, roughly 80% seen once, with about 4.4% in the top ten. Source material: peripheral blood. These receptors all stem from a man in his 60s with acute or convalescent COVID-19.

The chain combines TRBV19 with TRBJ2-5; TRBD2 matches 13 bases. This CDR3 has 15 residues. The V gene's germline CDR1 is LNHDA and CDR2 SQIVND (reference sequence). Trimming took 3 bases from V and 7 from J; bases not matched to a gene: 5. DNA of the CDR3: TGTGCCAGTAGTATGACTAGCGGGGGGCCGGGGACCCAGTACTTC. Translating it yields CASSMTSGGPGTQYF.

The genes are TRBV6-6 and TRBJ2-3; the match to TRBD1 covers 10 bases. The CDR3 spans 15 residues. Germline values: CDR1 MNHNY, CDR2 SVGAGI (reference sequence). The V gene end was trimmed by 2 bases and the J gene end by 3 bases; junction bases not matched to a gene: 2. Written as DNA, the CDR3 is TGTGCCAGCAGTTACCGGGACAGGGGAACAGATACGCAGTATTTT. It is translated as CASSYRDRGTDTQYF.

The rearrangement uses TRBV10-1 and TRBJ2-1; the match to TRBD1 covers 7 bases. Germline-derived CDR1 and CDR2 are WNHNN and SYGVQD (reference sequence). V shed 3 bases and J 7 bases; nucleotides not matched to a gene: 12. The CDR3 has 16 amino acids. The CDR3: CASSDPRGLKGNEQFF. The CDR3 region has the DNA TGCGCCAGCAGTGACCCTAGGGGGCTGAAGGGAAATGAGCAGTTCTTC.

V usage is TRBV7-9 and J usage is TRBJ1-6; TRBD1 agrees at 8 bases. The CDR3 is 15 residues long. V lost 3 bases, J lost 7 bases, and 5 bases stayed unmatched. Looked up from germline, CDR1 is SEHNR and CDR2 is FQNEAQ (reference sequence). The CDR3 DNA follows: TGTGCCAGCAGCTTGGGACAGGCATCGAATTCACCCCTCCACTTT. Amino acids: CASSLGQASNSPLHF.

The count of this clone is one. The chain uses TRBV9 and TRBJ2-5; TRBD2 agrees at 14 bases. CDR1 is SGDLS, CDR2 YYNGEE, per germline. This CDR3 spans 17 amino acids. V was clipped by 0 bases and J by 4 bases; unmatched bases: 5. The chain's CDR3 is CASSVEGTSGSRETQYF. The CDR3 bases are TGTGCCAGCAGCGTAGAGGGGACTAGCGGGAGTAGAGAGACCCAGTACTTC.

The chain combines TRBV30 with TRBJ2-7, with TRBD1 identical over 7 bases. There are 16 residues in the CDR3. J gave up 2 bases and V 1 base, and 11 bases lay outside the gene matches. The germline V gene has CDR1 GTSNPN and CDR2 SVGIG (reference sequence). The CDR3 reads CAWSAFKTGSTYEQYF. For the CDR3, the DNA is TGTGCCTGGAGTGCCTTTAAGACAGGGAGCACCTACGAGCAGTACTTC.

V gene TRBV27 combines with J gene TRBJ1-5; D is undetermined. Germline V gene lookup returns CDR1 MNHEY and CDR2 SMNVEV (reference sequence). This CDR3 spans 13 amino acids. V was clipped by 0 bases and J by 3 bases, with 3 bases between them. The CDR3 region has the DNA TGTGCCAGCAGTTTATCCAACAATCAGCCCCAGCATTTT. Residues: CASSLSNNQPQHF.

This sequence joins TRBV19 and TRBJ1-5; possible D gene TRBD1, 5 bases. CDR1 is LNHDA, CDR2 SQIVND, per germline (reference sequence). Trimming removed 1 base from V and 2 bases from J, with 9 bases in between. The CDR3 is made up of 15 amino acids. CDR3: CASSIVGRGNQPQHF. As DNA, the CDR3 is TGTGCCAGTAGTATAGTGGGCAGGGGCAATCAGCCCCAGCATTTT.

The chain combines TRBV10-3 with TRBJ2-2, with D perhaps TRBD1 (5 bases). V was pared by 6 bases and J by 5 bases, with 10 bases between. The germline gives CDR1 ENHRY, CDR2 SYGVKD. This CDR3 is built from 13 residues. The DNA for the CDR3 is TGTGCCATCAGCTTTCCAGGGACCGGGGAGCTGTTTTTT. It is translated as CAISFPGTGELFF.

The CDR3 nucleotides read TGTGCCAGCTCTCGGGGGGGGGCCAGCAATCAGCCCCAGCATTTT. Translated, it gives CASSRGGASNQPQHF. J is TRBJ1-5 and V is TRBV18; TRBD1 might be the D (6 bases). The germline CDR1 and CDR2 sequences are KGHSH and LQKENI. The length of the CDR3 is 15 residues. The V gene lost 6 bases and the J gene lost 1 base, with 13 bases spanning the gap.

This clone occurred a few times. The chain combines TRBV2 with TRBJ1-5; D unclear. In germline, CDR1 is SNHLY, CDR2 FYNNEI. The length of the CDR3 is 14 residues. V lost 2 bases to trimming and J lost 0 bases, with 5 bases between them. The CDR3 loop is CASSEQNSNQPQHF. The CDR3 bases are TGTGCCAGCAGTGAACAAAATAGCAATCAGCCCCAGCATTTT.

The V call is TRBV15, the J call TRBJ2-1; a weak D match, TRBD2 (5 bases). CDR1 and CDR2 from the germline V gene are LNHNV and YYDKDF (reference sequence). The CDR3 runs 14 residues. The V end was cut by 2 bases, the J end by 4 bases, with 9 bases between. The CDR3 protein is CATSRPEVYNEQFF. In DNA, the CDR3 is TGTGCCACCAGCAGACCGGAGGTATACAATGAGCAGTTCTTC. The whole variable domain, remainder taken from reference TRBV15 and TRBJ2-1, is DAMVIQNPRYQVTQFGKPVTLSCSQTLNHNVMYWYQQKSSQAPKLLFHYYDKDFNNEADTPDNFQSRRPNTSFCFLDIRSPGLGDTAMYLCATSRPEVYNEQFFGPGTRLTVL.

The gene calls are TRBV6-1 and TRBJ1-6; 8 bases fit TRBD1. This CDR3 region has 16 residues. The ends lost 4 bases at V and 6 bases at J; junction bases unmatched: 8. Germline-derived CDR1 and CDR2 are MNHNS and SASEGT. In nucleotides, the CDR3 is TGTGCCAGCAGTGTCGCGCCGACAGGGGCTAATTCACCCCTCCACTTT. This sequence encodes CASSVAPTGANSPLHF.